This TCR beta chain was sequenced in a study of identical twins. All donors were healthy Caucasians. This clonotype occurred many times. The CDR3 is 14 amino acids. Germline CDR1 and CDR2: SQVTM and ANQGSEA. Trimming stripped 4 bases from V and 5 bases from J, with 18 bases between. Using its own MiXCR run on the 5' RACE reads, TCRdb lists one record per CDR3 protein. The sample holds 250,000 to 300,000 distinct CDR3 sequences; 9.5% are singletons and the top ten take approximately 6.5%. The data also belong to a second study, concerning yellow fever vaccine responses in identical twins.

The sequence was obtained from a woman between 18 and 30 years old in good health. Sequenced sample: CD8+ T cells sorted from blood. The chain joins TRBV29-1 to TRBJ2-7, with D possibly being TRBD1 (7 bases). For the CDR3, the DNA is TGCAGCGTTGGGAGGCAGGGGGGTTTCCACGAGCAGTACTTC. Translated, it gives CSVGRQGGFHEQYF.